A selection of T cell receptor beta chains follows, all from one sample in a study of cytomegalovirus exposure and HLA in healthy donors. Profiling relied on immunoSEQ multiplex PCR, and the TCRdb table lists in-frame clones only, not all of them. The sample records tens of thousands of clones, about 80% being singletons. The source material was PBMCs. These receptor sequences come from a man between 18 and 35 years old in good health and CMV-seropositive. Each CDR3 is given with its conserved first and last residue. D genes are given only for firm matches. Rows give clone size only sometimes, using once, few, many, or a class for an expanded clone.

CDR3aa	CDR3nt	j_gene	v_gene	d_gene	abundance
CSVEERQGWELFF	TGCAGCGTTGAAGAGAGGCAGGGATGGGAGCTGTTTTTT	TRBJ2-2	TRBV29-1	-	-
CASSLTGDTEAFF	TGTGCCAGCAGCTTGACAGGGGATACTGAAGCTTTCTTT	TRBJ1-1	TRBV7-8	TRBD1	-
CASSLDGRPYEQYF	TGTGCCAGCAGCCTCGACGGCAGGCCCTACGAGCAGTACTTC	TRBJ2-7	TRBV7-9	-	-
CASSHSSDRANTEAFF	TGCGCCAGCAGCCATTCTTCCGACAGGGCGAACACTGAAGCTTTCTTT	TRBJ1-1	TRBV4-1	TRBD1	-
CASRLADSSGANVLTF	TGTGCCAGCCGACTAGCGGACAGCTCTGGGGCCAACGTCCTGACTTTC	TRBJ2-6	TRBV2	TRBD2	-
CASSAPGTGNEQFF	TGTGCCAGCAGCGCGCCCGGGACTGGCAATGAGCAGTTCTTC	TRBJ2-1	TRBV7-9	-	-
CASLGQGGFYGYTF	TGTGCCAGTCTTGGACAGGGAGGTTTCTATGGCTACACCTTC	TRBJ1-2	TRBV28	TRBD1	-
CASSSSVESYEQYF	TGTGCCAGTAGTAGTAGCGTTGAGTCCTACGAGCAGTACTTC	TRBJ2-7	TRBV19	-	-
CASRTGPLGGHTYEQYF	TGTGCCAGCAGGACTGGACCTCTGGGGGGTCACACCTACGAGCAGTACTTC	TRBJ2-7	TRBV2	-	-
CARSPRDKWWEAFF	TGTGCCAGAAGCCCCCGGGACAAATGGTGGGAAGCTTTCTTT	TRBJ1-1	TRBV7-5	-	once
CASTRGKDEQFF	TGTGCCAGCACTCGCGGGAAGGATGAGCAGTTCTTC	TRBJ2-1	TRBV11-2	-	-
CAIRRQGGDSPLHF	TGTGCCATCAGGAGACAGGGGGGGGATTCACCCCTCCACTTT	TRBJ1-6	TRBV10-3	TRBD1	-
CASRSTGEAEAFF	TGTGCCAGCAGATCGACAGGGGAGGCTGAAGCTTTCTTT	TRBJ1-1	TRBV6-1	TRBD1	once
CSVVRFGGTEAFF	TGCAGCGTTGTACGGTTCGGAGGCACTGAAGCTTTCTTT	TRBJ1-1	TRBV29-1	-	-
CASKLANYGYTF	TGTGCCAGCAAACTTGCTAACTATGGCTACACCTTC	TRBJ1-2	TRBV5-4	-	few
CASSDRVETQYF	TGTGCCAGCAGTGATCGGGTAGAGACCCAGTACTTC	TRBJ2-5	TRBV6-1	-	-
CASRPPVKGAQDEQYF	TGTGCCAGCAGACCGCCCGTAAAAGGGGCGCAGGACGAGCAGTACTTC	TRBJ2-7	TRBV5-6	-	-
CASSSDMNSPLHF	TGTGCCAGCAGCTCAGACATGAATTCACCCCTCCACTTT	TRBJ1-6	TRBV7-3	-	-
CASSQEFRSNYGYTF	TGTGCCAGCAGCCAAGAGTTCAGGTCGAACTATGGCTACACCTTC	TRBJ1-2	TRBV14	-	-
CAWGRGGYTF	TGTGCCTGGGGGAGGGGTGGCTACACCTTC	TRBJ1-2	TRBV30	-	once
CASRTGQGNTEAFF	TGTGCCAGCAGGACCGGACAGGGGAACACTGAAGCTTTCTTT	TRBJ1-1	TRBV6-1	TRBD1	-
CASSPTGESVAFF	TGTGCCAGCAGTCCGACAGGGGAATCGGTAGCTTTCTTT	TRBJ1-1	TRBV25-1	TRBD1	-
CASSVKGNSNQPQHF	TGTGCCAGCAGCGTAAAGGGGAATAGCAATCAGCCCCAGCATTTT	TRBJ1-5	TRBV9	-	-
CASSQLAGGPDTQYF	TGTGCTAGCAGCCAGTTAGCGGGGGGGCCCGATACGCAGTATTTT	TRBJ2-3	TRBV7-7	TRBD2	-
CASSQPGQGTSGNTIYF	TGCGCCAGCAGCCAACCGGGACAGGGGACCTCTGGAAACACCATATATTTT	TRBJ1-3	TRBV4-1	TRBD1	once
CASSLPGFGGYTF	TGTGCCAGCAGTTTACCAGGGTTCGGTGGCTACACCTTC	TRBJ1-2	TRBV28	-	-
CAWSVVGRGQETQYF	TGTGCCTGGAGTGTCGTCGGCAGGGGGCAAGAGACCCAGTACTTC	TRBJ2-5	TRBV30	TRBD1	few
CASSLGAGGPNEQFF	TGTGCCAGCAGCTTGGGGGCGGGGGGGCCTAATGAGCAGTTCTTC	TRBJ2-1	TRBV5-4	TRBD2	-
CASSLDSLNTEAFF	TGCGCCAGCAGCTTGGACAGCCTCAACACTGAAGCTTTCTTT	TRBJ1-1	TRBV5-1	-	-
CASSLAGGGNTIYF	TGTGCCAGCAGCTTGGCCGGGGGAGGAAACACCATATATTTT	TRBJ1-3	TRBV5-6	-	-
CASSLFTGNTEAFF	TGTGCCAGCAGCCTCTTTACTGGGAACACTGAAGCTTTCTTT	TRBJ1-1	TRBV14	-	-
CASSILAENTEAFF	TGTGCCAGTAGTATCTTAGCAGAGAACACTGAAGCTTTCTTT	TRBJ1-1	TRBV19	-	-
CASSQTIREPFF	TGTGCCAGCAGCCAAACGATCAGGGAACCATTCTTC	TRBJ2-7	TRBV7-9	-	once
CASSSNNEQFF	TGCGCCAGCAGCAGCAACAATGAGCAGTTCTTC	TRBJ2-1	TRBV5-1	-	-
CASSSGLAGEEEQFF	TGTGCCAGCAGCTCGGGACTAGCGGGGGAGGAGGAGCAGTTCTTC	TRBJ2-1	TRBV7-3	TRBD2	few
CASSRTSGNTGELFF	TGTGCCAGCAGCCGGACTAGCGGGAACACCGGGGAGCTGTTTTTT	TRBJ2-2	TRBV6-1	TRBD2	-
CASGLAVDTQYF	TGTGCCAGCGGTCTAGCTGTAGATACGCAGTATTTT	TRBJ2-3	TRBV6-5	-	-
CASSVEQGDHYEQYF	TGTGCCAGCAGTGTCGAGCAGGGGGATCACTACGAGCAGTACTTC	TRBJ2-7	TRBV6-1	TRBD1	-
CASSSRQLTEAFF	TGTGCCAGCAGTTCCCGACAGTTGACTGAAGCTTTCTTT	TRBJ1-1	TRBV2	-	-
CASSLTDTQYF	TGTGCCAGCAGTCTCACAGATACGCAGTATTTT	TRBJ2-3	TRBV28	-	-
CASHGGNEQFF	TGTGCCTCACACGGGGGAAATGAGCAGTTCTTC	TRBJ2-1	TRBV6-5	-	-
CSAVPELIRTQYF	TGCAGCGCTGTCCCGGAGCTAATTCGGACCCAGTACTTC	TRBJ2-5	TRBV29-1	-	-
CASSDRGGELFF	TGTGCCAGCAGTGATCGGGGTGGGGAGCTGTTTTTT	TRBJ2-2	TRBV2	-	-
CASSNAETQYF	TGTGCCAGCAGCAACGCGGAGACCCAGTACTTC	TRBJ2-5	TRBV27	-	-
CASSIGGYNEQFF	TGTGCCAGTAGTATCGGGGGATACAATGAGCAGTTCTTC	TRBJ2-1	TRBV19	-	-
CASQEGAGEQYF	TGTGCCAGCCAGGAAGGGGCGGGGGAGCAGTACTTC	TRBJ2-7	TRBV7-9	-	few
CATSEGDRGVGYTF	TGTGCCACCAGCGAGGGGGACAGGGGGGTTGGCTACACCTTC	TRBJ1-2	TRBV15	TRBD1	-
CASSQYIYEQYF	TGTGCCAGCAGCCAATATATCTACGAGCAGTACTTC	TRBJ2-7	TRBV4-2	-	-
CASSLAAPLYEQYF	TGTGCCAGCAGCTTAGCGGCCCCCCTCTACGAGCAGTACTTC	TRBJ2-7	TRBV7-8	-	-
CASSFQGKGAEAFF	TGTGCCAGCAGCTTCCAGGGGAAGGGGGCTGAAGCTTTCTTT	TRBJ1-1	TRBV7-9	-	-
CAISATGTGYEAFF	TGTGCCATCAGTGCTACCGGGACAGGATATGAAGCTTTCTTT	TRBJ1-1	TRBV10-3	TRBD1	few
CASRAGTGNEKLFF	TGCGCCAGCAGGGCTGGGACAGGGAATGAAAAACTGTTTTTT	TRBJ1-4	TRBV5-1	TRBD1	few
CASSLSEGYGYTF	TGTGCCAGCAGTTTATCGGAGGGATATGGCTACACCTTC	TRBJ1-2	TRBV27	-	-
CASSLSSTSRETQYF	TGTGCCAGCAGCTTATCATCGACTTCCAGAGAGACCCAGTACTTC	TRBJ2-5	TRBV7-9	-	-
CAWSELAGGETQYF	TGTGCCTGGAGTGAACTAGCGGGTGGAGAGACCCAGTACTTC	TRBJ2-5	TRBV30	TRBD2	few
CATHRGGARAEQYF	TGTGCCACCCACCGGGGGGGCGCCCGGGCCGAGCAGTACTTC	TRBJ2-7	TRBV2	TRBD2	-
CASSQDRGRTQGGNTEAFF	TGCGCCAGCAGCCAAGATAGGGGCAGGACCCAGGGGGGGAACACTGAAGCTTTCTTT	TRBJ1-1	TRBV4-1	TRBD1	-
CSVVNGNQPQHF	TGCAGCGTTGTTAATGGCAATCAGCCCCAGCATTTT	TRBJ1-5	TRBV29-1	-	-
CASSETRTGYEQYF	TGCGCCAGCAGTGAGACCCGAACAGGGTACGAGCAGTACTTC	TRBJ2-7	TRBV10-1	-	-
CASSPRTSGIHIQYF	TGTGCCAGCAGCCCCCGGACTAGCGGGATACACATTCAGTACTTC	TRBJ2-4	TRBV7-9	TRBD2	-